This T cell receptor (beta chain) appears in the sequencing data of a study of T cell responses to AZD1222 COVID-19 vaccine. Assay: immunoSEQ multiplex PCR; the TCRdb copy retains only in-frame clones and omits some. The sample lists about 200,000 clones, about 91% seen once, with 7.7% in the top ten. The CDR3 consists of 16 residues. From germline, CDR1 is SNHLY and CDR2 FYNNEI. V lost 6 bases, J lost 4 bases, and 21 bases lay in between. Points from the study as a whole: Only after the peak T cell response were repertoires sampled.

As concerns this clone: The target antigen is unknown.

The chain uses TRBV2 and TRBJ1-1; D might be TRBD1 (6 bases). The source of this sequence is an adult in good health. Sequenced here: peripheral blood, sampled on day 0 of AZD1222 vaccination. The chain's CDR3 is CASSASGGLVGTEAFF. The DNA for the CDR3 is TGTGCCAGCAGCGCCTCGGGGGGGCTGGTCGGCACTGAAGCTTTCTTT.